Sequencing of this T cell receptor (beta chain) was carried out in a study of tumor-infiltrating lymphocytes in localized non-small cell lung cancer. At the level of the study: Some samples were collected after neoadjuvant chemotherapy; smokers, never-smokers and several histologies were included.

Broader study findings: T-cell fraction did not differ between immunotypes IM1 and IM2. Different pieces of the same tissue were used for each assay. Compared with uninvolved lung, tumors showed higher T cell infiltration by TCRbeta sequencing.

Assay: immunoSEQ multiplex PCR; the TCRdb copy retains only in-frame clones and omits some. The sample has fewer than 15,000 clones; more than 75% are singletons. This clone was observed a handful of times. The antigen remains unidentified. Germline V CDR1 and CDR2: ENHRY, SYGVKD. V dropped 4 bases and J dropped 4 bases, with 10 bases sitting between them. This CDR3 has 13 residues. The J gene is TRBJ1-2, the V gene TRBV10-3; D unresolved. The clonotype was recovered from a human donor with non-small cell lung cancer. What was sequenced was uninvolved lung tissue not adjacent to the tumor. This chain's CDR3 is CAISGVGFYGYTF. The CDR3 DNA is TGTGCCATCAGTGGGGTGGGGTTCTATGGCTACACCTTC.